This TCR beta chain was observed in a study of blood T cells in healthy people across ages. Comment on this clonotype: The antigen remains unidentified.

Germline-derived CDR1 and CDR2 are MNHEY and SVGEGT. The V and J ends lost 1 base and 6 bases respectively, with 2 bases between them. The CDR3 is 11 residues long. Every donor provided roughly 10 milliliters of peripheral blood. Per-sample PBMC isolation yielded at least 7 million cells. Study-wide findings and caveats: Long-lived donors carried more naive CD4+ cells and greater diversity than aged donors.

Primers used in a second PCR of roughly 6 to 12 cycles were a sample-barcoded 5' primer and a J-beta primer mix. One entry per CDR3 protein results from TCRdb running MiXCR on the 5' RACE reads. The table records about 800,000 distinct CDR3 sequences, approximately 25% of them present only once. In addition, the sample was reused for a study of T cells of mothers and their children. That source adds: The donors comprised five or six children and their three healthy Caucasian mothers.

This TCR was sampled from a boy aged 5-17 years in good health. This chain joins TRBV6-2 or TRBV6-3 and TRBJ2-3; D is uncertain. The sequenced material came from blood. CDR3 sequence (DNA): TGTGCCAGCAGTTACTTGGATACGCAGTATTTT. Translating gives CASSYLDTQYF.